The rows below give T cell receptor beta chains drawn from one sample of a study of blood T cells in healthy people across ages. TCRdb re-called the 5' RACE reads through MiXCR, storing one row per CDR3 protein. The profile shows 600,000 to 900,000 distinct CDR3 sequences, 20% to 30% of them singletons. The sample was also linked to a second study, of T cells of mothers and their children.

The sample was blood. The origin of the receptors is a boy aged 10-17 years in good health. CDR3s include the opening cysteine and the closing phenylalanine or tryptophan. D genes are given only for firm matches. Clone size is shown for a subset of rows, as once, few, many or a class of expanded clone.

CDR3: CASSYASTGQETQYF
DNA: TGTGCCAGCAGTTACGCCTCGACAGGGCAAGAGACCCAGTACTTC
D: TRBD1
J: TRBJ2-5
size: few
V: TRBV6-5

CDR3: CSAPHGGAEQFF
DNA: TGCAGTGCTCCCCACGGGGGGGCTGAGCAGTTCTTC
D: TRBD2
J: TRBJ2-1
size: NA
V: TRBV20-1

CDR3: CASSQSSPGTQYF
DNA: TGTGCCAGCAGCCAAAGCTCCCCCGGGACCCAGTACTTC
D: NA
J: TRBJ2-5
size: NA
V: TRBV3-1

CDR3: CASSPREGTNEKLFF
DNA: TGTGCCAGCAGCCCCCGGGAGGGGACTAATGAAAAACTGTTTTTT
D: NA
J: TRBJ1-4
size: few
V: TRBV9

CDR3: CATSDQTTSGFGDEQFF
DNA: TGTGCCACCAGTGACCAGACGACTAGCGGGTTTGGGGATGAGCAGTTCTTC
D: TRBD2
J: TRBJ2-1
size: few
V: TRBV24-1

CDR3: CASSQPRQGNGGTQYF
DNA: TGCGCCAGCAGCCAACCCCGACAGGGGAATGGTGGGACCCAGTACTTC
D: TRBD1
J: TRBJ2-5
size: NA
V: TRBV4-1

CDR3: CASSLSPDNKQFF
DNA: TGTGCCAGCAGTTTAAGCCCGGACAATAAGCAGTTCTTC
D: NA
J: TRBJ2-1
size: few
V: TRBV28

CDR3: CASRMADYNTEAFF
DNA: TGTGCCAGCAGGATGGCAGACTATAACACTGAAGCTTTCTTT
D: NA
J: TRBJ1-1
size: few
V: TRBV6-5

CDR3: CASSVEGGGPYNEQFF
DNA: TGTGCCAGCAGCGTAGAAGGGGGGGGACCCTACAATGAGCAGTTCTTC
D: NA
J: TRBJ2-1
size: once
V: TRBV9

CDR3: CASSFGTGSGNTIYF
DNA: TGTGCCAGCAGCTTCGGAACAGGGTCTGGAAACACCATATATTTT
D: NA
J: TRBJ1-3
size: NA
V: TRBV7-9

CDR3: CASSLQLHAGGEQFF
DNA: TGTGCCAGCAGCCTTCAACTTCACGCCGGGGGGGAGCAGTTCTTC
D: TRBD2
J: TRBJ2-1
size: few
V: TRBV7-9

CDR3: CASSPIFGIETQYF
DNA: TGTGCCAGCAGCCCAATATTCGGAATAGAGACCCAGTACTTC
D: NA
J: TRBJ2-5
size: few
V: TRBV12-3/TRBV12-4

CDR3: CATSRVGSGNTIYF
DNA: TGTGCCACCAGCAGAGTCGGGTCTGGAAACACCATATATTTT
D: NA
J: TRBJ1-3
size: few
V: TRBV15

CDR3: CATSRVLAGSYEQYF
DNA: TGTGCCACCAGCAGAGTACTAGCGGGCTCCTACGAGCAGTACTTC
D: TRBD2
J: TRBJ2-7
size: few
V: TRBV15

CDR3: CASSSPGQGDTIYF
DNA: TGTGCCAGCAGTTCTCCGGGACAGGGAGACACCATATATTTT
D: TRBD1
J: TRBJ1-3
size: few
V: TRBV6-5

CDR3: CASTKGGNYGYTF
DNA: TGTGCCAGCACCAAGGGGGGTAACTATGGCTACACCTTC
D: NA
J: TRBJ1-2
size: NA
V: TRBV12-3/TRBV12-4

CDR3: CSVDGLGQGSYEQYF
DNA: TGCAGCGTCGATGGCCTAGGACAGGGGTCCTACGAGCAGTACTTC
D: TRBD1
J: TRBJ2-7
size: NA
V: TRBV29-1

CDR3: CASSLSSARNFEQFF
DNA: TGTGCCAGCAGCCTCAGTTCAGCCCGAAATTTTGAGCAGTTCTTC
D: NA
J: TRBJ2-1
size: few
V: TRBV9

CDR3: CASSLDGCEQYF
DNA: TGTGCCAGCAGCTTGGATGGGTGCGAGCAGTACTTC
D: NA
J: TRBJ2-7
size: NA
V: TRBV5-6

CDR3: CASSLPPGGPYEQYF
DNA: TGTGCCAGCAGCTTACCCCCGGGGGGTCCCTACGAGCAGTACTTC
D: TRBD2
J: TRBJ2-7
size: NA
V: TRBV7-9

CDR3: CASSLFRDQPQHF
DNA: TGTGCCAGCAGCTTATTTCGGGATCAGCCCCAGCATTTT
D: NA
J: TRBJ1-5
size: few
V: TRBV11-2

CDR3: CASRLPPSGGASYNEQFF
DNA: TGCGCCAGCAGACTACCGCCTAGCGGGGGGGCGTCCTACAATGAGCAGTTCTTC
D: TRBD2
J: TRBJ2-1
size: NA
V: TRBV5-1

CDR3: CSVENSGGANEQFF
DNA: TGCAGCGTTGAAAATAGCGGGGGGGCCAATGAGCAGTTCTTC
D: TRBD2
J: TRBJ2-1
size: few
V: TRBV29-1

CDR3: CASSVSGGALEQYF
DNA: TGTGCCAGCAGCGTAAGCGGGGGTGCCCTAGAGCAGTACTTC
D: TRBD2
J: TRBJ2-7
size: NA
V: TRBV2

CDR3: CAISPGKAYEQYF
DNA: TGTGCCATCAGTCCAGGCAAGGCCTACGAGCAGTACTTC
D: NA
J: TRBJ2-7
size: many
V: TRBV10-3

CDR3: CASIQGAGTEAFF
DNA: TGTGCCAGCATCCAGGGGGCGGGCACTGAAGCTTTCTTT
D: TRBD1
J: TRBJ1-1
size: NA
V: TRBV28

CDR3: CATSNIGELDQPQHF
DNA: TGTGCCACCAGCAATATAGGGGAATTGGATCAGCCCCAGCATTTT
D: NA
J: TRBJ1-5
size: NA
V: TRBV15

CDR3: CASRREQFF
DNA: TGCGCCAGCAGACGGGAGCAGTTCTTC
D: NA
J: TRBJ2-1
size: few
V: TRBV10-1

CDR3: CASSLSGQPGEKLFF
DNA: TGTGCCAGCAGTTTATCGGGTCAGCCGGGTGAAAAACTGTTTTTT
D: NA
J: TRBJ1-4
size: few
V: TRBV27

CDR3: CASSPKPRGTVNTEAFF
DNA: TGTGCCAGCAGCCCTAAGCCCCGGGGGACGGTGAACACTGAAGCTTTCTTT
D: NA
J: TRBJ1-1
size: few
V: TRBV7-2

CDR3: CASSPGGPGPYNEQFF
DNA: TGTGCCAGCAGCCCCGGGGGGCCGGGACCCTACAATGAGCAGTTCTTC
D: NA
J: TRBJ2-1
size: NA
V: TRBV7-7

CDR3: CSVKGGTNPTDTQYF
DNA: TGCAGCGTTAAAGGGGGGACTAACCCCACAGATACGCAGTATTTT
D: NA
J: TRBJ2-3
size: NA
V: TRBV29-1

CDR3: CASSLRDSWGYTF
DNA: TGTGCCAGCAGCCTACGGGACAGTTGGGGCTACACCTTC
D: TRBD1
J: TRBJ1-2
size: few
V: TRBV7-9

CDR3: CASTGDSYEQYF
DNA: TGTGCCAGCACAGGAGACAGCTACGAGCAGTACTTC
D: NA
J: TRBJ2-7
size: few
V: TRBV11-1

CDR3: CASSLSAGSYEQYF
DNA: TGTGCCAGCAGTTTGTCGGCAGGTTCCTACGAGCAGTACTTC
D: NA
J: TRBJ2-7
size: few
V: TRBV27

CDR3: CSASFQGGGNTIYF
DNA: TGCAGTGCTAGCTTCCAGGGTGGAGGAAACACCATATATTTT
D: NA
J: TRBJ1-3
size: NA
V: TRBV20-1

CDR3: CASSSLDRNYLYEQYF
DNA: TGTGCCAGCAGTTCCCTGGACAGGAACTACCTCTACGAGCAGTACTTC
D: TRBD1
J: TRBJ2-7
size: few
V: TRBV28

CDR3: CASSLPHIGEQFF
DNA: TGTGCCAGCAGCTTACCCCACATTGGAGAGCAGTTCTTC
D: NA
J: TRBJ2-1
size: few
V: TRBV7-2

CDR3: CASSGPSQETQYF
DNA: TGTGCTAGCAGTGGACCCAGCCAAGAGACCCAGTACTTC
D: NA
J: TRBJ2-5
size: few
V: TRBV7-7

CDR3: CASSSRQTYEQYF
DNA: TGTGCCAGCAGTTCCCGACAGACCTACGAGCAGTACTTC
D: NA
J: TRBJ2-7
size: NA
V: TRBV7-9

CDR3: CASSLMGGGGTDTQYF
DNA: TGTGCCAGCAGCTTAATGGGCGGGGGGGGCACAGATACGCAGTATTTT
D: TRBD2
J: TRBJ2-3
size: few
V: TRBV7-2

CDR3: CASSVGLAGYNEQFF
DNA: TGTGCCAGCAGCGTCGGACTAGCGGGGTACAATGAGCAGTTCTTC
D: TRBD2
J: TRBJ2-1
size: many
V: TRBV9

CDR3: CSAQSGTSGNEQYF
DNA: TGCAGTGCTCAGAGCGGGACTAGCGGTAACGAGCAGTACTTC
D: TRBD2
J: TRBJ2-7
size: few
V: TRBV20-1

CDR3: CASSHAGGPDNEQFF
DNA: TGCGCCAGCAGCCACGCGGGGGGGCCAGACAATGAGCAGTTCTTC
D: TRBD2
J: TRBJ2-1
size: NA
V: TRBV4-1

CDR3: CASSRSPGFSYGYTF
DNA: TGCGCCAGCAGCCGGTCTCCGGGTTTTAGCTATGGCTACACCTTC
D: NA
J: TRBJ1-2
size: few
V: TRBV5-1

CDR3: CASEEGQGTGELFF
DNA: TGCGCCAGTGAAGAGGGCCAAGGCACCGGGGAGCTGTTTTTT
D: NA
J: TRBJ2-2
size: NA
V: TRBV10-2

CDR3: CASRLSDEQYF
DNA: TGTGCCAGCAGACTCTCGGACGAGCAGTACTTC
D: NA
J: TRBJ2-7
size: many
V: TRBV12-3/TRBV12-4